The next 23 T cell receptor beta chains were all read from a single sample in a study of cytomegalovirus exposure and HLA in healthy donors. The study ran its PCR with 60 Vbeta and 13 Jbeta primers. Profiled with immunoSEQ multiplex PCR; TCRdb holds only in-frame clones, not every one. The data hold roughly 160,000 clones, with roughly four fifths observed a single time. Specimen: PBMCs. These receptors were collected from a middle-aged man in good health and CMV-seronegative.

The chain carries TRBV7-3 and TRBJ2-2, with 10 bases lining up with TRBD2. V was pared by 5 bases and J by 4 bases, with 4 bases of the junction left unmatched. CDR3 length: 15 residues. Germline V gene data show CDR1 as SGHTA and CDR2 as FQGTGA. CDR3 DNA sequence: TGTGCCAGCAGCATTAGCGGGGGGCTCACCGGGGAGCTGTTTTTT. It is translated as CASSISGGLTGELFF.

The chain carries TRBV23-1 and TRBJ1-4; 8 positions agree with TRBD1. TRBV23-1 qualifies as an ORF whose function is uncertain. The CDR3 totals 16 residues. With 5 bases clipped from V and 6 bases from J, the junction kept 11 bases outside the gene matches. The CDR3: CASSWLGQGYYEKLFF. The CDR3 DNA reads as TGCGCCAGCAGTTGGCTCGGACAGGGATATTATGAAAAACTGTTTTTT.

CDR3 protein: CASSPARQGPYEQYF. The CDR3 bases are TGTGCCAGCAGTCCGGCCCGACAGGGCCCCTACGAGCAGTACTTC. The V gene is TRBV28, the J gene TRBJ2-7, with 7 bases matching TRBD1. There are 15 residues in the CDR3. Germline CDR1 reads MDHEN; CDR2 reads SYDVKM. J gave up 2 bases and V 5 bases, and 9 bases lay outside the gene matches.

Here the CDR3 reads CAWRGLANTGELFF. CDR3 nucleotides: TGTGCCTGGAGGGGACTAGCGAACACCGGGGAGCTGTTTTTT. The rearrangement uses TRBV30 and TRBJ2-2; 8 nucleotides agree with TRBD2. V shed 3 bases and J 0 bases; nucleotides not matched to a gene: 0. The CDR3 spans 14 residues. Per germline, CDR1 GTSNPN and CDR2 SVGIG (reference sequence).

The genes are TRBV7-8 and TRBJ1-4; D not certain. V gave up 5 bases and J gave up 8 bases, with 15 bases separating them. CDR1 and CDR2 from the germline V gene are SGHVS and FQNEAQ. The CDR3 totals 14 residues. The CDR3 reads CASSPILGGEKLFF. The DNA for the CDR3 is TGTGCCAGCAGCCCGATATTGGGAGGGGAAAAACTGTTTTTT. Based on the CDR3 plus reference TRBV7-8 and TRBJ1-4, the full variable domain is GAGVSQSPRYKVAKRGQDVALRCDPISGHVSLFWYQQALGQGPEFLTYFQNEAQLDKSGLPSDRFFAERPEGSVSTLKIQRTQQEDSAVYLCASSPILGGEKLFFGSGTQLSVL.

V gene TRBV30 combines with J gene TRBJ1-5; no definite D call. The length of the CDR3 is 15 residues. The germline V gene encodes CDR1 GTSNPN and CDR2 SVGIG (reference sequence). Trimming removed 0 bases at V and 0 bases at J, with 9 bases between. The CDR3 protein is CAWSVQSGSNQPQHF. As DNA, the CDR3 is TGTGCCTGGAGTGTACAGTCAGGTAGCAATCAGCCCCAGCATTTT.

The chain recombines TRBV28 with TRBJ2-5; TRBD2 matches at 12 bases. Germline CDR1 MDHEN, CDR2 SYDVKM. The CDR3 consists of 16 residues. V was clipped by 5 bases and J by 4 bases; unmatched bases: 8. DNA of the CDR3: TGTGCCAGCAGTACCTCTAGCGGGGGGGCCGGAGAGACCCAGTACTTC. This sequence encodes CASSTSSGGAGETQYF.

The chain joins TRBV6-1 to TRBJ1-1; the match to TRBD1 covers 11 bases. Germline CDR1 and CDR2: MNHNS and SASEGT. CDR3 size: 13 residues. V was pared by 6 bases and J by 6 bases, with 3 bases of the junction left unmatched. The CDR3 is CASRGTGGAEAFF. The CDR3 DNA follows: TGTGCCAGCAGGGGGACAGGGGGTGCTGAAGCTTTCTTT.

This clone was seen a few times. The rearrangement uses TRBV27 and TRBJ2-5, with 11 positions matching TRBD2. V trimming: 0 bases; J trimming: 7 bases; junction bases outside the gene matches: 1. The CDR3 has 14 amino acids. Germline V gene data show CDR1 as MNHEY and CDR2 as SMNVEV (reference sequence). CDR3 coding DNA: TGTGCCAGCAGTTTATCTAGCGGGGGGGGGACCCAGTACTTC. Amino acids: CASSLSSGGGTQYF.

The chain carries TRBV10-3 and TRBJ2-5; TRBD1 matches at 9 bases. This CDR3 comprises 15 residues. Unmatched junction bases numbered 4, after V lost 0 bases and J lost 5 bases. Germline V CDR1 and CDR2: ENHRY, SYGVKD. In nucleotides, the CDR3 is TGTGCCATCAGTGAGTCTAGGGGACAGGGCGAGACCCAGTACTTC. Encoded protein: CAISESRGQGETQYF.

To note about this clone: Other DNA sequences in this specimen translate into the identical CDR3. The gene calls are TRBV2 and TRBJ2-3; D not certain. The germline V and J ends were trimmed by 4 bases and 0 bases, with 8 bases remaining between them. The CDR3 spans 14 residues. Per the germline V gene, CDR1 is SNHLY and CDR2 is FYNNEI. CDR3 region: CASSGLASTDTQYF. The DNA for the CDR3 is TGTGCCAGCAGTGGCTTAGCCAGCACAGATACGCAGTATTTT.

The J gene is TRBJ2-3, the V gene TRBV6-6, with a tentative D call TRBD2 (6 bases). Trimming removed 6 bases at V and 5 bases at J, with 18 bases between. Germline V gene lookup returns CDR1 MNHNY and CDR2 SVGAGI (reference sequence). This CDR3 has 15 residues. The CDR3 spells CASRPGETFGDTQYF. For the CDR3, the DNA is TGTGCCAGCAGGCCGGGGGAGACCTTTGGAGATACGCAGTATTTT.

The chain has TRBV2 and TRBJ1-4, with a tentative D call TRBD1 (6 bases). Germline V gene data show CDR1 as SNHLY and CDR2 as FYNNEI. The CDR3 covers 15 residues. The V end was cut by 0 bases, the J end by 7 bases, with 12 bases between. CDR3 protein: CASSEARGGGEKLFF. Written as DNA, the CDR3 is TGTGCCAGCAGTGAAGCAAGGGGGGGTGGTGAAAAACTGTTTTTT.

The chain combines TRBV6-5 with TRBJ2-7, with 11 bases aligning to TRBD2. The germline V gene has CDR1 MNHEY and CDR2 SVGAGI. V shed 7 bases and J 7 bases; nucleotides not matched to a gene: 9. The length of the CDR3 is 14 residues. The CDR3 DNA is TGTGCCAGCAATCCCGGGACTAGCGGCTGGGAGCAGTACTTC. As protein: CASNPGTSGWEQYF.

The chain couples TRBV2 to TRBJ2-5, with D tentatively TRBD1 (6 bases). The assigned J gene may be wrong: the sequence end matches TRBJ2-7 better. Germline V CDR1 and CDR2: SNHLY, FYNNEI. This CDR3 spans 14 amino acids. As DNA, the CDR3 is TGTGCCAGCAGTGGCCGGGACAAGTCCTACGAGCAGTACTTC. This translates into CASSGRDKSYEQYF.

This chain links TRBV6-6 with TRBJ2-3; 10 nucleotides line up with TRBD1. V trimming: 8 bases; J trimming: 4 bases; junction bases outside the gene matches: 6. CDR3 length: 14 residues. Germline CDR1 reads MNHNY; CDR2 reads SVGAGI (reference sequence). The CDR3 loop is CASSGTGEADTQYF. CDR3 coding DNA: TGTGCCAGCTCCGGGACAGGGGAGGCAGATACGCAGTATTTT.

The chain has TRBV7-8 and TRBJ2-1; perhaps TRBD2 as D (6 bases). Germline loops: CDR1 SGHVS, CDR2 FQNEAQ. V was cut by 1 base and J by 7 bases, with 11 bases left in between. CDR3 size: 14 residues. CDR3: CASSLGTKSNEQFF. CDR3 nucleotides: TGTGCCAGCAGCTTAGGGACTAAGTCGAATGAGCAGTTCTTC.

A note on this clone: Mismatch with germline at one junction end may stem from a read error. As DNA, the CDR3 is TGTGCCAGCAGCCTAGCCACAGGGTCGGTCGGCGGGGGCCGTAGGATAGAGACCCAGTACTTC. Translation: CASSLATGSVGGGRRIETQYF. J is TRBJ2-5 and V is TRBV7-8; perhaps TRBD2 as D (7 bases). This CDR3 is built from 21 residues. Germline CDR1 is SGHVS and CDR2 is FQNEAQ.

This clone was observed a few times. The V call is TRBV5-4, the J call TRBJ2-3; 8 bases match TRBD1. The V gene's germline CDR1 is SGHNT and CDR2 YYREEE (reference sequence). CDR3 size: 14 residues. The V segment lost 4 bases and the J segment 1 base; nucleotides outside the gene matches: 2. The CDR3 DNA sequence: TGTGCCAGCAGCATGGACAGGGGCACAGATACGCAGTATTTT. Protein: CASSMDRGTDTQYF.

The chain has TRBV6-5 and TRBJ2-7, with 7 bases fitting TRBD1. V was clipped by 6 bases and J by 3 bases; unmatched bases: 8. Germline CDR1 MNHEY, CDR2 SVGAGI. This CDR3 contains 14 residues. CDR3 loop: CASSPTGINYEQYF. CDR3 in DNA: TGTGCCAGCAGCCCGACAGGGATCAACTACGAGCAGTACTTC.

The J gene is TRBJ1-6, the V gene TRBV19; possible D gene TRBD1, 5 bases. Germline loops: CDR1 LNHDA, CDR2 SQIVND (reference sequence). Between the trimmed V and J ends, which lost 6 bases and 6 bases, there was a span of 12 bases. The CDR3 loop spans 14 amino acids. CDR3 DNA: TGTGCCAGTAGAGGGGATTCTAGTAATTCACCCCTCCACTTT. Its translation: CASRGDSSNSPLHF. The full variable domain, with the rest looked up from reference TRBV19 and TRBJ1-6, is DGGITQSPKYLFRKEGQNVTLSCEQNLNHDAMYWYRQDPGQGLRLIYYSQIVNDFQKGDIAEGYSVSREKKESFPLTVTSAQKNPTAFYLCASRGDSSNSPLHFGNGTRLTVT.

The chain employs TRBV2 and TRBJ2-7; 11 bases are shared with TRBD1. CDR1 SNHLY and CDR2 FYNNEI come from the germline V gene. This CDR3 comprises 13 residues. Germline trimming cut 8 bases from V and 5 bases from J; bases unmatched to any gene: 5. Written as DNA, the CDR3 is TGTGCCAGCGGCGGACAGGGGGCCCACGAGCAGTACTTC. Amino acid sequence: CASGGQGAHEQYF.

This clone was seen once. This chain links TRBV11-2 with TRBJ2-1; 7 nucleotides agree with TRBD2. With V trimmed by 5 bases and J by 8 bases, 6 bases remained unmatched. The germline V gene encodes CDR1 SGHAT and CDR2 FQNNGV. The CDR3 length is 13 residues. The CDR3 nucleotides are TGTGCCAGCAGCCCCAGAGGGAGGGATGAGCAGTTCTTC. It codes for CASSPRGRDEQFF.